Below, 12 T cell receptor beta chains from the same sample are listed, as sequenced in a study of blood T cell repertoires in COVID-19. Generated by immunoSEQ multiplex PCR, the TCRdb table keeps only in-frame clones and is missing some. Here the sample spans 200,000 to 300,000 clones, approximately 81% being singletons. Sample: peripheral blood. Source of these receptors: a man aged 60 to 75 with acute or convalescent COVID-19.

The gene calls are TRBV28 and TRBJ2-5, with TRBD1 identical over 10 bases. The CDR3 is 15 residues long. J gave up 5 bases and V 3 bases, and 6 bases lay outside the gene matches. Germline CDR1 and CDR2: MDHEN and SYDVKM. The CDR3 sequence: CASSLGTGARETQYF. The CDR3, as DNA: TGTGCCAGCAGTTTGGGGACAGGGGCCCGTGAGACCCAGTACTTC. The whole variable domain, filled in from reference TRBV28 and TRBJ2-5, reads DVKVTQSSRYLVKRTGEKVFLECVQDMDHENMFWYRQDPGLGLRLIYFSYDVKMKEKGDIPEGYSVSREKKERFSLILESASTNQTSMYLCASSLGTGARETQYFGPGTRLLVL.

V usage is TRBV27 and J usage is TRBJ1-1; TRBD1 is a possible D gene (5 bases). This CDR3 comprises 16 residues. Germline values: CDR1 MNHEY, CDR2 SMNVEV (reference sequence). V was pared by 7 bases and J by 0 bases, with 18 bases between. The CDR3 spells CASISLRGLLNTEAFF. The CDR3 nucleotides read TGTGCCAGCATTTCCTTAAGGGGACTCCTGAACACTGAAGCTTTCTTT.

V is TRBV7-2 and J is TRBJ2-3; TRBD2 matches 10 bases. Germline CDR1 reads SGHTA; CDR2 reads FQGNSA. The CDR3 loop spans 14 amino acids. J was trimmed by 7 bases and V by 5 bases; bases with no gene match: 6. The DNA for the CDR3 is TGTGCCAGCAGCCGTAGCGGGGGGTTAAATACGCAGTATTTT. Translated, it gives CASSRSGGLNTQYF.

This chain links TRBV19 with TRBJ2-1, with D possibly TRBD2 on 5 matching bases. The CDR3 is 15 amino acids. The V end lost 1 base, the J end lost 4 bases, and 11 bases lay between the germline ends. Looked up from germline, CDR1 is LNHDA and CDR2 is SQIVND (reference sequence). CDR3 nucleotides: TGTGCCAGTAGTATAGGAGACACTAGTTACAATGAGCAGTTCTTC. Residues: CASSIGDTSYNEQFF.

This chain connects TRBV5-1 to TRBJ1-2; maybe TRBD1 (5 bases). Trimming stripped 3 bases from V and 2 bases from J, with 20 bases between. This CDR3 has 17 amino acids. From germline, CDR1 is SGHRS and CDR2 YFSETQ. The CDR3 DNA is TGCGCCAGCAGCTCCTACGACAGCCCTATGCGAAACTATGGCTACACCTTC. This encodes CASSSYDSPMRNYGYTF. The full variable domain, its missing parts supplied by reference TRBV5-1 and TRBJ1-2, is KAGVTQTPRYLIKTRGQQVTLSCSPISGHRSVSWYQQTPGQGLQFLFEYFSETQRNKGNFPGRFSGRQFSNSRSEMNVSTLELGDSALYLCASSSYDSPMRNYGYTFGSGTRLTVV.

This chain uses TRBV7-2 with TRBJ2-3, with 9 positions matching TRBD2. This CDR3 has 15 amino acids. Germline CDR1 and CDR2: SGHTA and FQGNSA. The trim removed 3 bases at V and 6 bases at J, leaving 7 bases unmatched. The CDR3 region has the DNA TGTGCCAGCAGCTTCGGTAGCGGGAGATATGATACGCAGTATTTT. It yields the protein CASSFGSGRYDTQYF.

The chain recombines TRBV6-2 or TRBV6-3 with TRBJ2-7; TRBD1 agrees at 9 bases. The germline V gene has CDR1 MNHEY and CDR2 SVGEGT. The CDR3 totals 15 residues. The J segment lost 3 bases and the V segment lost 1 base, leaving 4 bases of the junction unmatched. CDR3 residues: CASSYFRTGVYEQYF. The CDR3 bases are TGTGCCAGCAGTTACTTCCGGACAGGGGTCTACGAGCAGTACTTC.

This chain joins TRBV13 and TRBJ2-7; weak D call: TRBD2 (6 bases). Trimming removed 5 bases at V and 4 bases at J, with 15 bases between. This CDR3 is 14 amino acids long. Germline CDR1 and CDR2: PRHDT and FYEKMQ (reference sequence). DNA of the CDR3: TGTGCCAGCAGCCCCACGCGGGGTCTGTACGAGCAGTACTTC. The encoded protein is CASSPTRGLYEQYF.

This clone was observed a few times. CDR3 coding DNA: TGTGCCAGCAGCTTAGGGGGACAGTACAATGAGCAGTTCTTC. Amino acids: CASSLGGQYNEQFF. The chain has TRBV7-8 and TRBJ2-1; 7 nucleotides agree with TRBD1. Germline CDR1 and CDR2: SGHVS and FQNEAQ. J gave up 4 bases and V 1 base, and 1 base lay outside the gene matches. This CDR3 is built from 14 residues.

The chain is built from TRBV12-3 or TRBV12-4 and TRBJ1-3; no reliable D call. The V and J ends lost 2 bases and 7 bases respectively, with 9 bases between them. This CDR3 comprises 13 residues. In nucleotides, the CDR3 is TGTGCCAGCAGTTTAAACGCGGATAACACCATATATTTT. Its translation: CASSLNADNTIYF.

The DNA for the CDR3 is TGCGCCAGCAGCTTGGGACAGGGGTCTAACTATGGCTACACCTTC. It encodes CASSLGQGSNYGYTF. The rearrangement joins TRBV5-1 to TRBJ1-2; 8 bases map to TRBD1. The CDR3 spans 15 residues. Germline-derived CDR1 and CDR2 are SGHRS and YFSETQ. Unmatched junction bases numbered 1, after V lost 0 bases and J lost 0 bases.

The V call is TRBV2, the J call TRBJ2-1; D uncertain. CDR1 is SNHLY, CDR2 FYNNEI, per germline. V was pared by 0 bases and J by 9 bases, with 6 bases between. The CDR3 length is 12 residues. CDR3 nucleotide sequence: TGTGCCAGCAGTGAAGCTGCAGGTGAGCAGTTCTTC. Its protein is CASSEAAGEQFF.